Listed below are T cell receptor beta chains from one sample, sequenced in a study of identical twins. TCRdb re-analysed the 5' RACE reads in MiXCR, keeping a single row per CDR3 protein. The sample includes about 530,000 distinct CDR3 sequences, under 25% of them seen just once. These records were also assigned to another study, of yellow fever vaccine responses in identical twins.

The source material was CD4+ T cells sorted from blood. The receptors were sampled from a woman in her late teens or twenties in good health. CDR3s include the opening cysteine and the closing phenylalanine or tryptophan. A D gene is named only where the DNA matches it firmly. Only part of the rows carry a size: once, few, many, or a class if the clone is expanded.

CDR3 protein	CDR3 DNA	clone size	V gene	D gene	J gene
CASSFSSNQPQHF	TGTGCCAGCAGTTTCAGTAGCAATCAGCCCCAGCATTTT	many	TRBV11-2	-	TRBJ1-5
CASSARNIQYF	TGTGCCAGCAGCGCTAGGAACATTCAGTACTTC	few	TRBV7-4	-	TRBJ2-4
CASTTGLAGGRTGELFF	TGTGCCAGCACCACAGGACTAGCGGGGGGACGAACCGGGGAGCTGTTTTTT	few	TRBV11-2	TRBD2	TRBJ2-2
CASSFGQGLAGPQETQYF	TGCGCCAGCAGCTTTGGACAGGGACTAGCAGGGCCCCAAGAGACCCAGTACTTC	few	TRBV5-1	-	TRBJ2-5
CASSLVGGSINEQFF	TGTGCCAGCAGTTTAGTTGGGGGGTCTATAAATGAGCAGTTCTTC	-	TRBV12-3/TRBV12-4	-	TRBJ2-1
CSAHFPGNYNEQFF	TGCAGCGCCCACTTTCCGGGGAACTACAATGAGCAGTTCTTC	-	TRBV20-1	-	TRBJ2-1
CASSYRTSGRTSGANVLTF	TGCGCCAGCAGCTACCGGACTAGCGGGAGAACGTCTGGGGCCAACGTCCTGACTTTC	few	TRBV4-1	TRBD2	TRBJ2-6
CSVVPGTGMTGELFF	TGCAGCGTTGTCCCCGGGACAGGGATGACCGGGGAGCTGTTTTTT	-	TRBV29-1	TRBD1	TRBJ2-2
CASSFEGPYNEQFF	TGCGCCAGCAGCTTTGAGGGTCCATACAATGAGCAGTTCTTC	-	TRBV5-1	-	TRBJ2-1
CATSRDPTGGNEKLFF	TGTGCCACCAGCAGAGATCCCACAGGGGGTAATGAAAAACTGTTTTTT	-	TRBV15	TRBD1	TRBJ1-4
CATSDPGTSGVNEQFF	TGTGCCACCAGTGATCCCGGGACTAGCGGGGTCAATGAGCAGTTCTTC	many	TRBV24-1	TRBD2	TRBJ2-1
CASSYSQGGYGYTF	TGTGCCAGCAGTTACTCGCAGGGGGGCTATGGCTACACCTTC	-	TRBV6-5	TRBD1	TRBJ1-2
CASSPRTAEKLFF	TGTGCCAGCAGCCCCCGGACAGCTGAAAAACTGTTTTTT	many	TRBV3-1	-	TRBJ1-4
CSAPSGGLSYNEQFF	TGCAGTGCTCCGAGTGGGGGTCTCTCCTACAATGAGCAGTTCTTC	-	TRBV20-1	-	TRBJ2-1
CASSFTGVGGNQPQHF	TGTGCCAGCAGCTTTACCGGGGTCGGGGGCAATCAGCCCCAGCATTTT	-	TRBV7-8	-	TRBJ1-5
CASRVGQGYNEQFF	TGCGCCAGCCGGGTGGGACAGGGCTACAATGAGCAGTTCTTC	-	TRBV5-1	TRBD1	TRBJ2-1
CASSEDRDYVGNEQFF	TGTGCCAGCAGTGAAGACAGGGACTACGTAGGCAATGAGCAGTTCTTC	-	TRBV6-1	-	TRBJ2-1
CASSPLPGTGSNTEAFF	TGTGCCAGCAGCCCGCTTCCCGGGACAGGATCGAACACTGAAGCTTTCTTT	-	TRBV3-1	TRBD1	TRBJ1-1
CASRGRQGAPGELFF	TGTGCCAGCAGGGGAAGACAGGGGGCGCCCGGGGAGCTGTTTTTT	once	TRBV28	TRBD1	TRBJ2-2
CASSVVPYEQYF	TGTGCCAGCAGCGTCGTCCCCTACGAGCAGTACTTC	-	TRBV12-3/TRBV12-4	-	TRBJ2-7
CASSFWFQSDTQYF	TGTGCCAGCAGCTTTTGGTTCCAGTCAGATACGCAGTATTTT	-	TRBV5-6	-	TRBJ2-3
CSVDRYNEQFF	TGCAGCGTCGACCGGTACAATGAGCAGTTCTTC	-	TRBV29-1	-	TRBJ2-1
CASSLAFRYNEQFF	TGTGCCAGCAGCTTAGCGTTCCGCTACAATGAGCAGTTCTTC	-	TRBV7-2	-	TRBJ2-1
CASSTQGAYDYTF	TGTGCCAGCAGTACTCAGGGGGCCTATGACTACACCTTC	-	TRBV12-3/TRBV12-4	TRBD1	TRBJ1-2
CASSQAPSGRWADTQYF	TGTGCCAGCAGCCAAGCACCTAGCGGGAGATGGGCAGATACGCAGTATTTT	-	TRBV3-1	TRBD2	TRBJ2-3
CSAQGGGNTIYF	TGCAGTGCCCAAGGGGGTGGAAACACCATATATTTT	few	TRBV20-1	-	TRBJ1-3